This entry lists 13 T cell receptor beta chains sequenced from one sample in a study of T-cell reconstitution after alpha-beta-depleted transplantation in children. It was with unique molecular identifiers that the TCRbeta library was prepared. Via MiXCR, TCRdb re-called the PCR reads, giving one row per CDR3 protein. Seen here are more than 450,000 distinct CDR3 sequences, around 19% observed once, and the top ten hold 3% to 4%. The specimen comprised PBMCs from the stem cell graft donor, sampled from the stem cell graft. The receptors were gathered from a human donor who donated a stem cell graft to a child with acute lymphoblastic leukemia.

This chain connects TRBV11-1 to TRBJ1-1; perhaps TRBD1 as D (6 bases). The V gene lost 1 base and the J gene lost 5 bases, with 23 bases spanning the gap. CDR3 length: 18 residues. Germline CDR1 and CDR2: SGHAT and FQDESV (reference sequence). Here the CDR3 DNA reads TGTGCCAGCAGCTTAGATAGATCCCCGGGACACGCCAGGACTGAAGCTTTCTTT. Translating gives CASSLDRSPGHARTEAFF.

The gene calls are TRBV15 and TRBJ2-1; TRBD2 matches at 8 bases. Germline V CDR1 and CDR2: LNHNV, YYDKDF (reference sequence). This CDR3 has 20 residues. V lost 0 bases to trimming and J lost 0 bases; unmatched junction nucleotides: 13. The DNA for the CDR3 is TGTGCCACCAGCAGAGATCAGGGGTTGGGCGGGAGGAACTCCTACAATGAGCAGTTCTTC. This translates into CATSRDQGLGGRNSYNEQFF.

The chain links TRBV3-1 to TRBJ2-7; D unclear. The V gene lost 3 bases and the J gene lost 6 bases, with 9 bases spanning the gap. From germline, CDR1 is LGHDT and CDR2 YNNKEL (reference sequence). The length of the CDR3 is 12 residues. The CDR3 region is CASSHAPGEQYF. CDR3 sequence (DNA): TGTGCCAGCAGCCATGCCCCGGGCGAGCAGTACTTC.

This clonotype was recorded many times. V gene TRBV24-1 combines with J gene TRBJ2-1; TRBD2 is a possible D gene (5 bases). Germline V gene lookup returns CDR1 KGHDR and CDR2 SFDVKD. The CDR3 sequence is 14 residues long. V was trimmed by 3 bases and J by 3 bases, leaving 8 bases between them. The CDR3 spells CATSDLGSYNEQFF. Here the CDR3 DNA reads TGTGCCACCAGTGATCTGGGGAGCTACAATGAGCAGTTCTTC.

This clonotype was counted many times. The gene calls are TRBV29-1 and TRBJ2-5; D unresolved. Trimming pared 6 bases from V and 5 bases from J, leaving 16 bases between. There are 13 residues in the CDR3. Germline CDR1 SQVTM, CDR2 ANQGSEA. The CDR3 sequence is CSVAPFSGETQYF. The CDR3 region has the DNA TGCAGCGTGGCGCCATTCTCGGGTGAGACCCAGTACTTC.

This clonotype was counted between two and nine times. V usage is TRBV29-1 and J usage is TRBJ2-4; D is ambiguous. The V gene's germline CDR1 is SQVTM and CDR2 ANQGSEA. V gave up 0 bases and J gave up 7 bases, with 16 bases separating them. The length of the CDR3 is 15 residues. In DNA, the CDR3 is TGCAGCGTTGAAGATGTGGGGAACCCCTCGAACATTCAGTACTTC. Its translation: CSVEDVGNPSNIQYF.

This clonotype has a handful of counts. The rearrangement joins TRBV7-3 to TRBJ2-5, with 10 bases lining up with TRBD2. The germline CDR1 and CDR2 sequences are SGHTA and FQGTGA. CDR3 size: 16 residues. Trimming cost V 2 bases and J 4 bases; bases outside gene matches: 7. The CDR3 sequence is CASSLWSGRAGETQYF. In nucleotides, the CDR3 is TGTGCCAGCAGCTTATGGAGCGGGAGGGCCGGAGAGACCCAGTACTTC.

With respect to this clonotype: One junction end disagrees with the germline gene, perhaps due to a read error. The chain carries TRBV10-3 and TRBJ2-6, with TRBD1 as a possible D gene (5 bases). Germline-derived CDR1 and CDR2 are ENHRY and SYGVKD. The length of the CDR3 is 13 residues. The CDR3 sequence is CAIGLTGANGLTF. CDR3 coding DNA: TGTGCCATCGGTTTGACTGGGGCCAACGGCCTGACTTTC.

This chain connects TRBV18 to TRBJ1-1; no clear D. Trimming removed 0 bases from V and 4 bases from J, with 9 bases in between. CDR1 is KGHSH and CDR2 is LQKENI in the germline V gene. There are 14 residues in the CDR3. The CDR3 spells CASSPPFPVTEAFF. The CDR3 nucleotides read TGTGCCAGCTCACCACCGTTCCCGGTCACTGAAGCTTTCTTT.

This clonotype appeared a few times. This sequence joins TRBV6-1 and TRBJ2-7; either TRBD1 or TRBD2 may fit D (5 bases each). The CDR3 consists of 18 residues. Trimming cost V 6 bases and J 2 bases, with 26 bases left between them. Germline CDR1 and CDR2: MNHNS and SASEGT. Here the CDR3 DNA reads TGTGCCAGCAGCCCCCAGGGCCTAGCCGCAACCGCTGCCTACGAGCAGTACTTC. Its translation: CASSPQGLAATAAYEQYF.

This clonotype has more than one count but fewer than ten. V is TRBV7-2 and J is TRBJ2-3, with 11 bases that match TRBD2. CDR1 is SGHTA and CDR2 is FQGNSA in the germline V gene. This CDR3 has 15 residues. V gave up 4 bases and J gave up 5 bases; unmatched junction bases: 5. Here the CDR3 DNA reads TGTGCCAGCAGCTCGCGACTAGCGGGAAGAGATACGCAGTATTTT. This sequence encodes CASSSRLAGRDTQYF. The whole variable domain, filled in from reference TRBV7-2 and TRBJ2-3, reads GAGVSQSPSNKVTEKGKDVELRCDPISGHTALYWYRQSLGQGLEFLIYFQGNSAPDKSGLPSDRFSAERTGGSVSTLTIQRTQQEDSAVYLCASSSRLAGRDTQYFGPGTRLTVL.

This clonotype was observed a few times. The rearrangement uses TRBV5-1 and TRBJ1-2; D may be TRBD1 (6 bases). V was pared by 4 bases and J by 0 bases, with 10 bases between. Germline V gives CDR1 SGHRS, CDR2 YFSETQ. The CDR3 is made up of 14 amino acids. In DNA form, the CDR3 reads TGCGCCAGCAGCGGGGGGGGCGCTAACTATGGCTACACCTTC. Translated, it gives CASSGGGANYGYTF. Full variable domain (outside the CDR3, taken from reference TRBV5-1 and TRBJ1-2): KAGVTQTPRYLIKTRGQQVTLSCSPISGHRSVSWYQQTPGQGLQFLFEYFSETQRNKGNFPGRFSGRQFSNSRSEMNVSTLELGDSALYLCASSGGGANYGYTFGSGTRLTVV.

This clonotype was counted between two and nine times. The chain joins TRBV25-1 to TRBJ1-4; TRBD1 matches 7 bases. The germline gives CDR1 MGHDK, CDR2 SYGVNS. The CDR3 contains 17 residues. Trimming at V came to 4 bases and at J to 0 bases, leaving 8 bases not matched to a gene. The DNA for the CDR3 is TGTGCCAGCAGTGGATGGGGACAGATAGCAACTAATGAAAAACTGTTTTTT. Its translation: CASSGWGQIATNEKLFF.